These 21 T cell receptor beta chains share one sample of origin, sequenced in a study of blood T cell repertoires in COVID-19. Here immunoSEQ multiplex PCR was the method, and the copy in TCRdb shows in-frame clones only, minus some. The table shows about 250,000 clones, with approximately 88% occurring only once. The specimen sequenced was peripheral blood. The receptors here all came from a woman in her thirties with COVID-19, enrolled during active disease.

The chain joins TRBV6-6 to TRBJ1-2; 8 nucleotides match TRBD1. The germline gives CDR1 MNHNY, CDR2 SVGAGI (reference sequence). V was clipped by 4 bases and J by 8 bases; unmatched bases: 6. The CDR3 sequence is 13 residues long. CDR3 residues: CASSSQRTGGYTF. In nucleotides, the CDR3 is TGTGCCAGCAGTTCCCAGAGGACAGGGGGCTACACCTTC.

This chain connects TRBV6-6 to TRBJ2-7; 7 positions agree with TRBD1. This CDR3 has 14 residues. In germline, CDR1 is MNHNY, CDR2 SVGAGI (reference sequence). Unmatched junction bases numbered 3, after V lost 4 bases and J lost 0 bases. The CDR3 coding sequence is TGTGCCAGCAGTTCTGGGACAGACTCCTACGAGCAGTACTTC. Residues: CASSSGTDSYEQYF.

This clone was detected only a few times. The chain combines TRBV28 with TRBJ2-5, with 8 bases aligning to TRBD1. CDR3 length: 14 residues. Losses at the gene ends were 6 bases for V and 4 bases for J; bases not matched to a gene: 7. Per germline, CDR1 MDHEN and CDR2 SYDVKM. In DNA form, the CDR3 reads TGTGCCAGCAGCTCCGGACAGGGAGGAGAGACCCAGTACTTC. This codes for CASSSGQGGETQYF.

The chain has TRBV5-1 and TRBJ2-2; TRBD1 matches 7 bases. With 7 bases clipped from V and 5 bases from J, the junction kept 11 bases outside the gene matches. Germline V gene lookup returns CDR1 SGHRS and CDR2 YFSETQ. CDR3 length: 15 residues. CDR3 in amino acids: CASGRDSARTGELFF. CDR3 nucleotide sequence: TGCGCCAGCGGACGGGACAGCGCGAGGACCGGGGAGCTGTTTTTT.

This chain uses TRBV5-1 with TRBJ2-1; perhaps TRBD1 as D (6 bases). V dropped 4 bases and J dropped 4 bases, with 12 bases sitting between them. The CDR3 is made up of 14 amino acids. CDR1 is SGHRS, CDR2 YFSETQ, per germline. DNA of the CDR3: TGCGCCAGCAGCCTACAGGGCCGATACAATGAGCAGTTCTTC. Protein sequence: CASSLQGRYNEQFF.

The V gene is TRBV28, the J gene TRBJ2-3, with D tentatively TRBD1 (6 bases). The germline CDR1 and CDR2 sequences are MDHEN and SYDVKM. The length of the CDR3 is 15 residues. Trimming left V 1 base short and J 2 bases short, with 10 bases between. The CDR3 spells CASSLLTGLTDTQYF. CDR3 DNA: TGTGCCAGCAGTTTATTAACAGGGCTCACAGATACGCAGTATTTT. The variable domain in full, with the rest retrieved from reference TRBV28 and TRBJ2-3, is DVKVTQSSRYLVKRTGEKVFLECVQDMDHENMFWYRQDPGLGLRLIYFSYDVKMKEKGDIPEGYSVSREKKERFSLILESASTNQTSMYLCASSLLTGLTDTQYFGPGTRLTVL.

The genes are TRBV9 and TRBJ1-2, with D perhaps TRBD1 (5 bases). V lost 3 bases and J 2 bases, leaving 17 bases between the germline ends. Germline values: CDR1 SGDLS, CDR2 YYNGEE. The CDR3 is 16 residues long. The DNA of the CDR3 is TGTGCCAGCAGCGCCTCTCGGGGGAGTGGGAACTATGGCTACACCTTC. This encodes CASSASRGSGNYGYTF.

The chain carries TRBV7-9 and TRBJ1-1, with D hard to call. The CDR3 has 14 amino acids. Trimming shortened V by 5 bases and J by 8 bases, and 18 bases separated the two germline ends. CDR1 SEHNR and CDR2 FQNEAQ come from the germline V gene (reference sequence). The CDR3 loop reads CASSPAWAGSEAFF. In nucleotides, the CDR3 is TGTGCCAGCAGCCCCGCCTGGGCAGGATCAGAAGCTTTCTTT. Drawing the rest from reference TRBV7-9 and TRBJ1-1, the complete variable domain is DTGVSQNPRHKITKRGQNVTFRCDPISEHNRLYWYRQTLGQGPEFLTYFQNEAQLEKSRLLSDRFSAERPKGSFSTLEIQRTEQGDSAMYLCASSPAWAGSEAFFGQGTRLTVV.

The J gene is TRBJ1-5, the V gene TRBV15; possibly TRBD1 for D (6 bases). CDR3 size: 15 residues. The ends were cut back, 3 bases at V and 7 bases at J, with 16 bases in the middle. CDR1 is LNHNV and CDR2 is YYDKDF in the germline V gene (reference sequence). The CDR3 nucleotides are TGTGCCACCAGCAGGGGGGCAGGGGAGGGACAGCCCCAGCATTTT. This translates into CATSRGAGEGQPQHF.

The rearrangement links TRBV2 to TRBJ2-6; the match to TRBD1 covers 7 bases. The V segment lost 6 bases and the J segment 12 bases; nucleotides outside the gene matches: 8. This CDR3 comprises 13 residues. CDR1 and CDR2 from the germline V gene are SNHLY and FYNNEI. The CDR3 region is CASSWDSGGVLTF. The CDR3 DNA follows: TGTGCCAGCAGCTGGGACAGTGGGGGCGTCCTGACTTTC.

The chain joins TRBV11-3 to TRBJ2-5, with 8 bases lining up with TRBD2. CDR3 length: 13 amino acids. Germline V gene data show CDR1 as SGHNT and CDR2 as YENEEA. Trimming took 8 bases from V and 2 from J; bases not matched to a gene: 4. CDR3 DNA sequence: TGTGCCAGCTCGTCTAGCGGGCAAGAGACCCAGTACTTC. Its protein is CASSSSGQETQYF.

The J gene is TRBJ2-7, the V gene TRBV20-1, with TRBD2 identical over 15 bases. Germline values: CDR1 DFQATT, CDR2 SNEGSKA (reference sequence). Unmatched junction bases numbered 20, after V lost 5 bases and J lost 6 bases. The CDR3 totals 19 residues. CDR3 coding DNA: TGCAGTGCTGGTGGGAGAGAGATGGGACTAGCGGGGGGCCAGGGCGAGCAGTACTTC. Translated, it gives CSAGGREMGLAGGQGEQYF.

The CDR3 loop is CASSQSGPSTDTQYF. CDR3 DNA sequence: TGTGCCAGCAGCCAAAGCGGTCCAAGCACAGATACGCAGTATTTT. This chain uses TRBV11-3 with TRBJ2-3; D is perhaps TRBD2 (5 bases). Germline V CDR1 and CDR2: SGHNT, YENEEA. The CDR3 spans 15 residues. V lost 5 bases, J lost 0 bases, and 12 bases lay in between. Complete variable domain (other parts from reference TRBV11-3 and TRBJ2-3): EAGVVQSPRYKIIEKKQPVAFWCNPISGHNTLYWYLQNLGQGPELLIRYENEEAVDDSQLPKDRFSAERLKGVDSTLKIQPAELGDSAVYLCASSQSGPSTDTQYFGPGTRLTVL.

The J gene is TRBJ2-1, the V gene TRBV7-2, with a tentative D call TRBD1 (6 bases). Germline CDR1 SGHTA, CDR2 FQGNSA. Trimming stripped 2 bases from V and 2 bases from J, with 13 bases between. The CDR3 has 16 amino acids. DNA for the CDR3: TGTGCCAGCAGCTTATCCACAGGGTACGCCTACAATGAGCAGTTCTTC. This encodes CASSLSTGYAYNEQFF.

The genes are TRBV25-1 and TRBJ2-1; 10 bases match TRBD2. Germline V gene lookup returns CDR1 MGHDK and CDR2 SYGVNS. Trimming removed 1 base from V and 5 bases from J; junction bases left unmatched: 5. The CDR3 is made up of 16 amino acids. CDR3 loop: CASSELGLASNNEQFF. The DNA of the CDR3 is TGTGCCAGCAGTGAATTGGGACTAGCGAGCAACAATGAGCAGTTCTTC.

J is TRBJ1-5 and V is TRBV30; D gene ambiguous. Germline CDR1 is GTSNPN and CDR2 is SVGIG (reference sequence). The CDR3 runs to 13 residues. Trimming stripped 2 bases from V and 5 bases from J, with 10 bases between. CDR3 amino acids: CAWSSGEDQPQHF. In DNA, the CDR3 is TGTGCCTGGAGTTCCGGGGAGGATCAGCCCCAGCATTTT.

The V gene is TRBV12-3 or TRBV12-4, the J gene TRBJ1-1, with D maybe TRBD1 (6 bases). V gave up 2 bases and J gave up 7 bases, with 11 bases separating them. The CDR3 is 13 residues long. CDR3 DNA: TGTGCCAGCAGTTTACAGGGGAAGAGTGAAGCTTTCTTT. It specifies CASSLQGKSEAFF.

In nucleotides, the CDR3 is TGTGCCAGCAGCCCCATAGCGGGGGGAAACACCTACTCCTACAATGAGCAGTTCTTC. Translated, it gives CASSPIAGGNTYSYNEQFF. The gene calls are TRBV6-2 or TRBV6-3 and TRBJ2-1; TRBD2 agrees at 10 bases. The V gene's germline CDR1 is MNHEY and CDR2 SVGEGT. This CDR3 is 19 amino acids long. V dropped 6 bases and J dropped 0; count of bases not matched to a gene: 14.

The CDR3 here is CASSNAETSGDQETQYF. In DNA, the CDR3 is TGCGCCAGCAGCAACGCCGAGACTAGCGGGGATCAAGAGACCCAGTACTTC. V gene TRBV4-1 combines with J gene TRBJ2-5; 11 bases are a match to TRBD2. The CDR3 runs to 17 residues. The V segment lost 5 bases and the J segment 2 bases; nucleotides outside the gene matches: 10. Germline CDR1 MGHRA, CDR2 YSYEKL.

CDR3 DNA sequence: TGTGCCAGCAGCTTAAACTCTCCGACAGGGAACAATCAGCCCCAGCATTTT. This sequence encodes CASSLNSPTGNNQPQHF. The rearrangement joins TRBV7-2 to TRBJ1-5; TRBD1 agrees at 7 bases. The CDR3 extends over 17 amino acids. V lost 2 bases, J lost 3 bases, and 10 bases stayed unmatched. Germline V gives CDR1 SGHTA, CDR2 FQGNSA.

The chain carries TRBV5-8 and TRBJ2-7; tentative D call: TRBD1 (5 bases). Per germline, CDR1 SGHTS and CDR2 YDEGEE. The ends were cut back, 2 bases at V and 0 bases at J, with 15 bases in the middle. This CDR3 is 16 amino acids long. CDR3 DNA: TGTGCCAGCAGCTTAGTCCGTGGGCAGGGCTCCTACGAGCAGTACGTC. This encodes CASSLVRGQGSYEQYV.